The sequence of this T cell receptor beta chain was determined in a study of blood T cell repertoires in COVID-19. Original processing notes: Estimation of nucleated cell counts relied on the amplification of reference gene primers. The table came from immunoSEQ multiplex PCR; TCRdb's copy has only in-frame clones and leaves some out. From that table come the V and J calls and clone size; the DNA was used to work out D and trimming. The data show more than 70,000 clones, roughly 90% seen once. Sequenced sample: peripheral blood. This receptor was taken from a woman in her forties or fifties with active or convalescent COVID-19.

In nucleotides, the CDR3 is TGTGCCTGGAGTGTACAAGACAGCAAAGCTTTCTTT. This translates into CAWSVQDSKAFF. V is TRBV30 and J is TRBJ1-1; tentatively, D is TRBD1 (5 bases). Germline V gene sequence: CDR1 GTSNPN, CDR2 SVGIG (reference sequence). The CDR3 is 12 residues long. Trimming left V 0 bases short and J 9 bases short, with 11 bases between.